Listed below are T cell receptor beta chains from one sample, sequenced in a study of CD8 T cells in Susac syndrome. TCRdb recomputed calls from the immunoSEQ multiplex PCR reads with MiXCR, one row per CDR3 protein. The data contain almost 450,000 distinct CDR3 sequences, around 85% of them seen just once; the ten biggest clones take up roughly 0.11%. The sequenced sample was CD8+ T cells from PBMCs. The receptors were gathered from a human donor with multiple sclerosis. Each CDR3 is given with its conserved first and last residue. D genes are given only for firm matches. A row's size may be missing; if present it is once, few, many or a size class.

size | D | J | V | CDR3 | DNA
- | - | TRBJ2-2 | TRBV14 | CASSQDFFLGDTGELFF | TGTGCCAGCAGCCAAGATTTTTTTTTGGGTGACACCGGGGAGCTGTTTTTT
- | TRBD2 | TRBJ2-3 | TRBV19 | CASSIDPEDGTTSGPLTDTQYF | TGTGCCAGTAGTATAGATCCTGAAGACGGTACGACTAGCGGGCCTCTCACAGATACGCAGTATTTT
- | TRBD2 | TRBJ2-5 | TRBV2 | CASSEGGETQYF | TGTGCCAGCAGTGAGGGGGGGGAGACCCAGTACTTC
once | - | TRBJ2-6 | TRBV30 | CAWSAPPHSGANVLTF | TGTGCCTGGAGTGCGCCCCCGCACTCGGGGGCCAACGTCCTGACTTTC
- | - | TRBJ2-1 | TRBV28 | CASSSLFAAEQFF | TGTGCCAGCAGTTCCCTCTTCGCGGCGGAGCAGTTCTTC
- | - | TRBJ1-3 | TRBV13 | CASSLEGGGPSGNTIYF | TGTGCCAGCAGCTTAGAAGGGGGGGGCCCCTCTGGAAACACCATATATTTT
- | - | TRBJ1-5 | TRBV15 | CATSRDLQQNQPQHF | TGTGCCACCAGCAGAGACTTACAGCAGAATCAGCCCCAGCATTTT
- | - | TRBJ2-3 | TRBV12-3/TRBV12-4 | CASSFRASTDTQYF | TGTGCCAGCAGTTTTAGGGCTAGCACAGATACGCAGTATTTT
- | - | TRBJ2-6 | TRBV12-3/TRBV12-4 | CASSFWSRGLEFSGANVLTF | TGTGCCAGCAGTTTTTGGTCGAGGGGGTTGGAATTTAGTGGGGCCAACGTCCTGACTTTC
- | - | TRBJ2-1 | TRBV5-1 | CASSSSILNEQFF | TGCGCCAGCAGCTCCTCTATCCTCAATGAGCAGTTCTTC
- | TRBD1 | TRBJ2-2 | TRBV6-5 | CASSYSFLTGMNTGELFF | TGTGCCAGCAGTTACTCTTTCCTGACAGGGATGAACACCGGGGAGCTGTTTTTT
- | - | TRBJ2-7 | TRBV28 | CASSLALSSYEQYF | TGTGCCAGCAGTTTAGCATTGAGCTCCTACGAGCAGTACTTC
- | - | TRBJ1-6 | TRBV20-1 | CSARVADLISPLHF | TGCAGTGCTAGAGTGGCAGACTTAATTTCACCCCTCCACTTT
once | - | TRBJ2-7 | TRBV19 | CASSKRATYEQYF | TGTGCCAGTAGTAAGCGGGCGACCTACGAGCAGTACTTC
- | - | TRBJ1-2 | TRBV28 | CASSAYRDTTNYGYTF | TGTGCCAGCAGTGCCTACCGGGACACCACTAACTATGGCTACACCTTC
- | TRBD1 | TRBJ1-2 | TRBV11-2 | CASSSGGTAWVGYTF | TGTGCCAGCAGCTCTGGGGGGACAGCCTGGGTTGGCTACACCTTC
- | - | TRBJ1-1 | TRBV5-1 | CASSLSRQGYSTEAFF | TGCGCCAGCAGCTTATCGCGGCAGGGCTATAGCACTGAAGCTTTCTTT
- | - | TRBJ2-2 | TRBV19 | CASSIETGELFF | TGTGCCAGTAGTATAGAGACCGGGGAGCTGTTTTTT
- | - | TRBJ2-2 | TRBV7-9 | CASRTTENTGELFF | TGTGCCAGCAGGACCACAGAGAACACCGGGGAGCTGTTTTTT
- | - | TRBJ2-1 | TRBV30 | CAWSRRQSKNEQFF | TGTGCCTGGAGTAGGAGACAGTCAAAAAATGAGCAGTTCTTC
- | - | TRBJ1-2 | TRBV12-3/TRBV12-4 | CASSLVGPNYGYTF | TGTGCCAGCAGTTTAGTTGGGCCTAACTATGGCTACACCTTC
- | TRBD1 | TRBJ1-2 | TRBV5-1 | CASSWIDREDGYTF | TGCGCCAGCAGCTGGATCGACAGGGAGGATGGCTACACCTTC
- | - | TRBJ2-3 | TRBV5-1 | CASSLSLRPTDTQYF | TGCGCCAGCAGCTTGTCGCTCAGGCCCACAGATACGCAGTATTTT
- | - | TRBJ2-7 | TRBV6-5 | CASSPSRDPLYEQYF | TGTGCCAGCAGTCCCAGCCGGGACCCTCTCTACGAGCAGTACTTC
- | - | TRBJ2-2 | TRBV3-1 | CASSQDKEVNTGELFF | TGTGCCAGCAGCCAAGACAAGGAGGTGAACACCGGGGAGCTGTTTTTT
- | - | TRBJ2-3 | TRBV12-3/TRBV12-4 | CASSPTGGVRTDTQYF | TGTGCCAGCAGTCCCACCGGAGGGGTTCGCACAGATACGCAGTATTTT
- | TRBD2 | TRBJ2-7 | TRBV6-6 | CASSPGTTPRYEQYF | TGCGCCAGCAGCCCCGGGACTACCCCTCGGTACGAGCAGTACTTC
- | TRBD1 | TRBJ1-4 | TRBV7-9 | CASSGGQLNEKLFF | TGTGCCAGCAGCGGGGGACAGCTGAATGAAAAACTGTTTTTT
once | - | TRBJ2-3 | TRBV29-1 | CSVETASTDTQYF | TGCAGCGTTGAGACAGCTAGCACAGATACGCAGTATTTT
- | TRBD2 | TRBJ2-7 | TRBV5-1 | CASNRGLAPDEQYF | TGCGCCAGCAACAGGGGACTAGCCCCCGACGAGCAGTACTTC
- | - | TRBJ2-1 | TRBV27 | CATSGADNEQFF | TGTGCCACCTCCGGGGCGGACAATGAGCAGTTCTTC
once | TRBD1 | TRBJ2-1 | TRBV29-1 | CSVEERGTGTHEQFF | TGCAGCGTTGAAGAAAGGGGGACAGGGACGCATGAGCAGTTCTTC
- | - | TRBJ2-1 | TRBV14 | CASSPPPGALNEQFF | TGTGCCAGCAGCCCACCCCCGGGGGCGTTAAATGAGCAGTTCTTC
- | - | TRBJ1-6 | TRBV7-2 | CASSLYSGTLSSPLHF | TGTGCCAGCAGCTTATATTCAGGGACCCTTAGTTCACCCCTCCACTTT
- | - | TRBJ2-1 | TRBV19 | CASSIVRGAYNEQFF | TGTGCCAGTAGTATAGTACGCGGGGCCTACAATGAGCAGTTCTTC
- | TRBD1 | TRBJ2-5 | TRBV24-1 | CATSENRGETQYF | TGTGCCACCAGTGAGAACAGGGGAGAGACCCAGTACTTC
- | TRBD1 | TRBJ1-2 | TRBV29-1 | CSVGPVRDRGRYYGYTF | TGCAGCGTTGGGCCCGTCCGGGACAGGGGGCGCTATTATGGCTACACCTTC
- | - | TRBJ1-5 | TRBV6-2/TRBV6-3 | CASSYSGDWVQPQHF | TGTGCCAGCAGTTACTCCGGGGACTGGGTTCAGCCCCAGCATTTT
- | TRBD2 | TRBJ2-7 | TRBV7-8 | CASSIRLAGVSYEQYF | TGTGCCAGCAGCATCCGACTAGCGGGGGTCTCCTACGAGCAGTACTTC
- | - | TRBJ2-5 | TRBV14 | CASSQGGRYQETQYF | TGTGCCAGCAGCCAAGGCGGGCGGTACCAAGAGACCCAGTACTTC
- | - | TRBJ1-4 | TRBV3-1 | CASSQGAVEEKLFF | TGTGCCAGCAGCCAAGGGGCGGTTGAGGAAAAACTGTTTTTT
- | TRBD1 | TRBJ1-5 | TRBV27 | CASSHGQGGQPQHF | TGTGCCAGCAGTCATGGACAGGGCGGTCAGCCCCAGCATTTT
- | TRBD2 | TRBJ2-3 | TRBV27 | CASSLSSGGLADTQYF | TGTGCCAGCAGTTTAAGTAGCGGGGGGCTGGCAGATACGCAGTATTTT
- | - | TRBJ1-1 | TRBV5-1 | CASSYAGGNTEAFF | TGCGCCAGCAGTTACGCCGGCGGGAACACTGAAGCTTTCTTT
- | TRBD2 | TRBJ2-7 | TRBV10-1 | CASSGASGSYEQYF | TGCGCCAGCAGTGGAGCTAGCGGGTCCTACGAGCAGTACTTC